Listed here is a single T cell receptor beta chain. This clonotype has ten or more counts. Its antigen is unknown. Base qualities are not recorded, but no much larger clone differs from it by a single base. The data derive from a study of T cells in Graves' hyperthyroidism and ophthalmopathy (dated by TCRdb to about 2019). About the investigation overall: To identify TCR V-J signatures that set the groups apart, the researchers used a discovery cohort of about a hundred patients, made up of around 42 with Graves' ophthalmopathy and about 60 with stable Graves' hyperthyroidism. An independent validation cohort of fewer than 20 hyperthyroidism patients and some 15 patients who later progressed to ophthalmopathy tested prospective prediction of ophthalmopathy. The roughly 90 discovery patients were divided at random into training and test sets in a 7:3 ratio. In addition, the study compared T-cell repertoires in thyroid tissue and in blood from about 6 Graves' hyperthyroidism patients. After blood sampling, hyperthyroidism patients were treated with methimazole at a starting dose of 30 mg daily, and ophthalmopathy patients were treated with high-dose intravenous methylprednisolone. According to the paper, TCR Vbeta CDR3 sequencing was carried out on roughly 130 peripheral blood samples, which came from approximately 41 ophthalmopathy, approximately 78 hyperthyroidism and approximately 17 progressor patients.

Exclusion was applied to patients with uncontrolled infections, other autoimmune diseases, pregnancy or lactation. Clinical symptoms, serum thyroxine and TRAb, thyroid ultrasound, and orbital computed tomography formed the basis for the diagnoses. Trizol reagent was used to extract total RNA, and RNA quality was then checked on an Agilent 2100 Bioanalyzer. Findings and caveats that apply to the study as a whole: Blood samples also contained most of the expanded thyroid clonotypes (frequency above 0.001), which suggests that blood repertoires may reflect thyroid immune responses. A model built on a 13 V-J signature distinguished ophthalmopathy from stable hyperthyroidism, reaching 85% to 90% sensitivity and approximately 83% specificity in cross-validation and 80%/75% in testing. Sample size was not statistically predetermined, and investigators were not blinded to group allocation. In validation, progression to ophthalmopathy was predicted by the model with 70.59% sensitivity and 72.22% specificity, a median of approximately 6.5 months before onset.

CDR1 and CDR2 are drawn from the germline V gene: SGHVS, FQNEAQ. Its CDR3 holds 12 amino acids, cysteine through phenylalanine. Kept here is only the CDR3 DNA, which spans 36 bases and is read in frame from base 1. V lost 6 bases and J lost 11 bases, and the count of bases not matched to a germline gene is 8. Amplification of TCR beta CDR3 regions was carried out from RNA transcripts. For the first round of RT-PCR on the TCR CDR3, the HTBI primer set was used together with the Qiagen OneStep RT-PCR kit. Libraries were constructed in a second round of multiplex PCR, after which size selection and purification were performed. The libraries were sequenced on an Illumina HiSeq2000 using paired-end 100 bp reads. In the original analysis: Raw data were processed with SOAPnuke, discarding reads with adapters, uncalled bases, mean Phred below 15, or no exact constant-primer or identifier match. COPE v1.2.5 was used to merge high-quality paired reads, and clonotypes were defined as unique nucleotide sequences. Clonotypes were aligned to IMGT TRBV, TRBD and TRBJ reference segments using MiTCR v1.1. The analysis included only V-J combinations with a frequency above 0.0001, which together covered roughly 99% of the repertoires. A TCS score was defined as the ratio between F50 (clonal expansion) and ExV (chaos), using BLOSUM62-based TCRdist between CDR3 peptides within each V-J. Welch's t-statistics and random forest reduced fewer than 550 V-J features to roughly 13, which were used in a naive Bayes classifier (R e1071). The Morisita-Horn index was used to measure how similar the thyroid and blood repertoires were. In TCRdb, the public reads were trimmed at Q25 with fastp and aligned with MiXCR, with productive beta chains retained. Rows matching on CDR3 protein sequence are summarized as one entry with the most common DNA and genes. Clone size and V and J calls follow TCRdb, not the original study. This sample is represented by 650,000 to 800,000 distinct CDR3 sequences; about 45% of them were singletons. Roughly 7.2% of the sample is held by the ten biggest clonotypes.

Sequenced: peripheral blood or thyroid tissue (not recorded which). The source is an adult man with Graves' disease, either hyperthyroidism or ophthalmopathy (not recorded which). The chain links TRBV7-8 with TRBJ1-1; 8 of the junction bases match TRBD1. The sequenced DNA is TGTGCCAGCAGTTACTGGACAGGGCAGGCTTTCTTT. Its protein reads: CASSYWTGQAFF. The entire variable domain, with the stretches around the CDR3 drawn from the reference TRBV7-8 and TRBJ1-1 proteins, is GAGVSQSPRYKVAKRGQDVALRCDPISGHVSLFWYQQALGQGPEFLTYFQNEAQLDKSGLPSDRFFAERPEGSVSTLKIQRTQQEDSAVYLCASSYWTGQAFFGQGTRLTVV.